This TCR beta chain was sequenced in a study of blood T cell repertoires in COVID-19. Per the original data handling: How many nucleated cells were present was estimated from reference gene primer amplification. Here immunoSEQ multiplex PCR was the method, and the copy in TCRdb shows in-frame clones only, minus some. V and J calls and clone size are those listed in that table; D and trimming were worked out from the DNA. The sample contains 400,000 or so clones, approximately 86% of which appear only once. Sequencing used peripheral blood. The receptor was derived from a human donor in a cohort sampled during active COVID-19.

DNA for the CDR3: TGTGCCAGCAGTCAGGGACTAGCGGTCAACTACGAGCAGTACTTC. It specifies CASSQGLAVNYEQYF. This chain joins TRBV6-5 and TRBJ2-7; 11 bases match TRBD2. The CDR3 totals 15 residues. Per germline, CDR1 MNHEY and CDR2 SVGAGI. V was clipped by 5 bases and J by 3 bases; unmatched bases: 6.